The clone carrying this TCR beta chain was detected ten times or more. Antigen: not known. These data originate in a study of T cells after posttransplantation cyclophosphamide. This CDR3 has 14 residues. In germline, CDR1 is MNHEY, CDR2 SVGAGI. Trimming took 5 bases from V and 4 from J, leaving 11 bases between them. The table came from immunoSEQ multiplex PCR; TCRdb's copy has only in-frame clones and leaves some out. The sample holds about 30,000 clones, and no clone turns up only once. Study-level points and caveats: Tissue-infiltrating T cells from skin or gut overlapped little with blood T cells. Later post-transplant blood repertoires were often dominated by donor CD8+ memory clones. Recipient CMV seropositivity and CMV reactivation strongly tracked TRB clonality.

The sequenced sample was PBMCs. The TCR was taken from a woman aged 25 to 45 in good health and a related stem cell transplant donor. The chain uses TRBV6-5 and TRBJ1-4, with D unresolved. CDR3 sequence reads: CASSLLRGNEKLFF. The CDR3 DNA reads as TGTGCCAGCAGTCTTCTGCGGGGTAATGAAAAACTGTTTTTT.